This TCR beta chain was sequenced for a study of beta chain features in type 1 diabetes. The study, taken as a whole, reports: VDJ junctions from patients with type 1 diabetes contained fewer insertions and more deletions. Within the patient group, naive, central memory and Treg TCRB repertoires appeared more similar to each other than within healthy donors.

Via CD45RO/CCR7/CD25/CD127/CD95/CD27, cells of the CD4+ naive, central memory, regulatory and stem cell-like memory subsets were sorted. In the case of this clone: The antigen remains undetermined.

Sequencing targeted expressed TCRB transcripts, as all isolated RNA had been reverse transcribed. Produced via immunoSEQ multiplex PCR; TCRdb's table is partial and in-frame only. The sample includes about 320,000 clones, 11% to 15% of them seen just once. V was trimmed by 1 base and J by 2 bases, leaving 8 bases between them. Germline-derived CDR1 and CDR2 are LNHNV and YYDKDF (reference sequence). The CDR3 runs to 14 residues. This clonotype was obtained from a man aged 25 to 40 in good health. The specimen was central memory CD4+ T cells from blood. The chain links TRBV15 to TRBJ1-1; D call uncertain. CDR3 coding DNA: TGTGCCACCAGCAGAGGAGGCGCAAACACTGAAGCTTTCTTT. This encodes CATSRGGANTEAFF.